This T cell receptor (beta chain) was identified during a study of T cell responses to AZD1222 COVID-19 vaccine. Study-level points and caveats: Regions left unmutated in variants are reportedly the target of nearly half of spike-specific TCRs. Donor demographics were predominantly white British with a female majority; clonal diversity may be underestimated.

Regarding this clone: Its specificity is not known.

CDR3 length: 12 amino acids. V gave up 7 bases and J gave up 11 bases, with 12 bases separating them. The germline V gene has CDR1 SNHLY and CDR2 FYNNEI. TCRdb's copy holds only in-frame clones and misses some; the assay was immunoSEQ multiplex PCR. The sample has tens of thousands of clones, 85% to 90% seen once; the top ten hold 9.3%. The genes are TRBV2 and TRBJ1-6; weak D call: TRBD1 (5 bases). Sequencing was performed on peripheral blood, taken 28 days after the second AZD1222 dose. The receptor was isolated from an adult who received the AZD1222 COVID-19 vaccine. The CDR3 spells CASNGGSTPLHF. The CDR3 DNA follows: TGTGCCAGCAACGGGGGGTCGACACCCCTCCACTTT.